This record covers a single T cell receptor beta chain. This sample was taken from a study of blood T cell repertoires in COVID-19. In the study overall: COVID-19 samples, acute and convalescent, were from the United States, Italy and Spain. PBMCs, B-cell-depleted T cells, or T cells provided the cDNA or gDNA that made up the material.

CDR1 is SGHVS and CDR2 is FQNEAQ in the germline V gene. V dropped 5 bases and J dropped 0; count of bases not matched to a gene: 7. This CDR3 has 15 amino acids. Residents of about two dozen US areas, aged about 18 to 100 years, made up the participants. Under the authors' procedure: Reference gene primer amplification gave estimated nucleated cell counts. The assay was immunoSEQ multiplex PCR, and TCRdb's table has in-frame clones only and misses some. V and J calls and clone size come straight from that table; D and trimming were deduced from the DNA. The table lists 150,000 to 200,000 clones, 89% of them singletons.

The chain carries TRBV7-8 and TRBJ2-7; 7 bases agree with TRBD1. This clonotype was sampled from a woman younger than 30 who had recovered from COVID-19. Sequenced input: PBMCs or T cells enriched from blood (not recorded which). CDR3 sequence: CASSPDRWSSYEQYF. CDR3 sequence (DNA): TGTGCCAGCAGCCCGGACAGGTGGAGCTCCTACGAGCAGTACTTC.